This passage covers 31 T cell receptor beta chains from one sample sequenced in a study of T cells in Graves' hyperthyroidism and ophthalmopathy. Template material for amplifying TCR beta CDR3 regions consisted of RNA transcripts. HTBI primers were used for first-round RT-PCR of the TCR CDR3. TCRdb re-called the multiplex PCR reads with MiXCR, one entry per CDR3 protein. The table has some 720,000 distinct CDR3 sequences, over 15% seen once. The sample taken for sequencing was blood. These receptors were collected from a man younger than 35 with Graves' hyperthyroidism.

This clonotype was observed a few times. V and J are TRBV2 and TRBJ2-2; D unresolved. Trimming left V 6 bases short and J 3 bases short, with 8 bases between. The CDR3 contains 13 residues. Germline CDR1 reads SNHLY; CDR2 reads FYNNEI. The CDR3 loop reads CASRRSYTGELFF. DNA of the CDR3: TGTGCCAGCAGACGGAGCTACACCGGGGAGCTGTTTTTT.

This clonotype was counted many times. The chain joins TRBV20-1 to TRBJ2-7, with TRBD1 identical over 7 bases. This CDR3 has 15 amino acids. Germline-derived CDR1 and CDR2 are DFQATT and SNEGSKA (reference sequence). After removal of 0 bases from V and 1 base from J, the junction contained 6 bases not matched to a gene. The CDR3 protein is CSARDIRGRSYEQYF. In nucleotides, the CDR3 is TGCAGTGCTAGAGACATAAGGGGGCGGTCCTACGAGCAGTACTTC.

This clonotype was seen repeatedly, ten times or more. This chain links TRBV28 with TRBJ2-7; possible D gene TRBD2, 5 bases. Germline CDR1 is MDHEN and CDR2 is SYDVKM. V was clipped by 3 bases and J by 5 bases, with 11 bases between them. This CDR3 spans 13 amino acids. This CDR3 reads CASSLVSVDEQYF. The CDR3 region has the DNA TGTGCCAGCAGTTTGGTTAGCGTTGACGAGCAGTACTTC.

This clonotype was detected only a few times. The chain combines TRBV6-1 with TRBJ2-7; tentatively, D is TRBD1 or TRBD2 (6 bases each). Trimming removed 10 bases from V and 4 bases from J, with 26 bases in between. This CDR3 is built from 16 residues. The germline CDR1 and CDR2 sequences are MNHNS and SASEGT. The CDR3 bases are TGTGCCACCCTCCTAAAACCCCCCCGGGGGCGATACGAGCAGTACTTC. This sequence encodes CATLLKPPRGRYEQYF.

This clonotype came up a few times. The chain recombines TRBV10-3 with TRBJ2-2; unclear D gene. The V gene's germline CDR1 is ENHRY and CDR2 SYGVKD. V gave up 6 bases and J gave up 1 base, with 9 bases separating them. The CDR3 runs to 14 residues. The CDR3 sequence is CAISPIGNTGELFF. CDR3 DNA: TGTGCCATCAGCCCGATAGGGAACACCGGGGAGCTGTTTTTT.

This clonotype was seen at least ten times. This sequence joins TRBV28 and TRBJ2-4, with TRBD2 as a possible D gene (6 bases). Germline loops: CDR1 MDHEN, CDR2 SYDVKM. This CDR3 comprises 13 residues. V was cut by 6 bases and J by 6 bases, with 12 bases left in between. CDR3 nucleotide sequence: TGTGCCAGCAGCGGGGGTTTCGGAAACATTCAGTACTTC. This sequence encodes CASSGGFGNIQYF.

The gene calls are TRBV10-3 and TRBJ2-1, with TRBD2 identical over 7 bases. Germline lookup yields CDR1 ENHRY and CDR2 SYGVKD. The junction had 20 bases not matched to a gene; V was cut back by 3 bases and J by 3 bases. The CDR3 has 20 amino acids. CDR3 nucleotides: TGTGCCATCAGTGATTATATAGCCGTGGCTAGCGGCCAGGACTACAATGAGCAGTTCTTC. It translates to CAISDYIAVASGQDYNEQFF.

The rearrangement uses TRBV20-1 and TRBJ2-7; D is unclear. The germline V gene encodes CDR1 DFQATT and CDR2 SNEGSKA (reference sequence). Trimming removed 3 bases from V and 4 bases from J, with 7 bases in between. This CDR3 has 11 residues. The CDR3 sequence is CSASQVYEQYF. The CDR3 DNA sequence: TGCAGTGCTAGCCAGGTATACGAGCAGTACTTC.

This clonotype was counted many times. The V gene is TRBV12-3 or TRBV12-4, the J gene TRBJ2-3; D could derive from TRBD1 or TRBD2 (7 bases each). CDR3 size: 13 residues. The V end lost 4 bases, the J end lost 5 bases, and 10 bases lay between the germline ends. The CDR3: CASSSRGGDTQYF. In DNA form, the CDR3 reads TGTGCCAGCAGTTCCAGGGGGGGAGATACGCAGTATTTT.

This clonotype was detected ten times or more. The chain couples TRBV3-1 to TRBJ2-7; D is unresolved. The germline CDR1 and CDR2 sequences are LGHDT and YNNKEL (reference sequence). This CDR3 has 13 amino acids. Between the trimmed V and J ends, which lost 2 bases and 3 bases, there was a span of 8 bases. This CDR3 reads CASSQPPGYEQYF. The CDR3 region has the DNA TGTGCCAGCAGCCAACCTCCTGGCTACGAGCAGTACTTC.

This clonotype was detected ten times or more. J is TRBJ2-1 and V is TRBV11-3; tentatively, D is TRBD1 (5 bases). V dropped 5 bases and J dropped 0 bases, with 11 bases sitting between them. The CDR3 runs 15 residues. CDR1 is SGHNT and CDR2 is YENEEA in the germline V gene. CDR3 region: CASSNGDSSYNEQFF. The CDR3 nucleotides read TGTGCCAGCAGCAACGGCGACAGCTCCTACAATGAGCAGTTCTTC.

To note about this clonotype: A much larger clone differs from this one at a single base, so this may be a read error. The V gene is TRBV11-1, the J gene TRBJ2-3, with D perhaps matching TRBD1 or TRBD2 (5 bases each). V was clipped by 5 bases and J by 0 bases, with 12 bases between them. Germline assignment: CDR1 SGHAT and CDR2 FQDESV (reference sequence). This CDR3 is built from 15 residues. CDR3 DNA: TGTGCCAGCAGCACCTGGGGGTCTAGCACAGATACGCAGTATTTT. Translation gives CASSTWGSSTDTQYF.

This clonotype was recorded many times. This chain uses TRBV6-1 with TRBJ2-1; 7 bases match TRBD1. Trimming at V came to 5 bases and at J to 6 bases, leaving 7 bases not matched to a gene. Germline-derived CDR1 and CDR2 are MNHNS and SASEGT. The CDR3 has 14 amino acids. The CDR3 region is CASSRDPGGNEQFF. CDR3 sequence (DNA): TGTGCCAGCAGTAGGGACCCAGGGGGCAATGAGCAGTTCTTC.

The chain is built from TRBV7-9 and TRBJ2-7; 12 nucleotides line up with TRBD2. Losses at the gene ends were 3 bases for V and 6 bases for J; bases not matched to a gene: 12. CDR1 SEHNR and CDR2 FQNEAQ come from the germline V gene (reference sequence). This CDR3 contains 17 residues. The CDR3 DNA is TGTGCCAGCAGCTTCCGGACTAGCGGGATATCGAACGGCGAGCAGTACTTC. Protein product: CASSFRTSGISNGEQYF.

The CDR3 DNA sequence: TGTGCCAGCAGCGACACCCGCCAAAGTGAGCAGTTCTTC. This translates into CASSDTRQSEQFF. V usage is TRBV7-9 and J usage is TRBJ2-1; no definite D call. Germline CDR1 reads SEHNR; CDR2 reads FQNEAQ (reference sequence). The CDR3 has 13 amino acids. The germline V and J ends were trimmed by 5 bases and 9 bases, with 14 bases remaining between them. Together with reference TRBV7-9 and TRBJ2-1, the CDR3 gives the full variable domain: DTGVSQNPRHKITKRGQNVTFRCDPISEHNRLYWYRQTLGQGPEFLTYFQNEAQLEKSRLLSDRFSAERPKGSFSTLEIQRTEQGDSAMYLCASSDTRQSEQFFGPGTRLTVL.

Concerning this clonotype: Since a much larger clone is just one base distant, this may be a read error. This chain connects TRBV6-5 to TRBJ1-1; D unclear. Germline CDR1 MNHEY, CDR2 SVGAGI. There are 11 residues in the CDR3. The CDR3 is CASSHSQEAFF. CDR3 in DNA: TGTGCCAGCAGTCACTCTCAGGAAGCTTTCTTT.

Ten or more counts support this clonotype. This chain connects TRBV28 to TRBJ2-5, with D perhaps TRBD1 (5 bases). The V end was cut by 3 bases, the J end by 2 bases, with 10 bases between. This CDR3 region has 14 residues. Germline lookup yields CDR1 MDHEN and CDR2 SYDVKM. CDR3 protein: CASSLVQVQETQYF. The CDR3 coding sequence is TGTGCCAGCAGTTTGGTACAGGTGCAAGAGACCCAGTACTTC.

The sample holds many counts of this clonotype. The CDR3 region is CASSFRGFSYEQYF. CDR3 in DNA: TGTGCCAGCAGTTTCCGGGGGTTCTCCTACGAGCAGTACTTC. The chain employs TRBV12-3 or TRBV12-4 and TRBJ2-7; possibly TRBD2 for D (6 bases). This CDR3 is built from 14 residues. Trimming took off 3 bases at V and 0 bases at J, with 9 bases between the two ends.

This clonotype was detected many times. V is TRBV20-1 and J is TRBJ2-7, with D perhaps matching TRBD2 (6 bases). Trimming took 2 bases from V and 0 from J, leaving 14 bases between them. This CDR3 is built from 15 residues. The germline V gene has CDR1 DFQATT and CDR2 SNEGSKA (reference sequence). For the CDR3, the DNA is TGCAGTGCTAGACGGCGTAGCGGACTCTCCTACGAGCAGTACTTC. Its translation is CSARRRSGLSYEQYF.

The chain is built from TRBV19 and TRBJ2-7; D uncertain. The CDR3 length is 13 residues. The germline V gene encodes CDR1 LNHDA and CDR2 SQIVND (reference sequence). V gave up 3 bases and J gave up 6 bases, with 12 bases separating them. As DNA, the CDR3 is TGTGCCAGTAGTATTTCTGGTTCTGGCGAGCAGTACTTC. It yields the protein CASSISGSGEQYF.

This clonotype showed up just a few times. V and J are TRBV4-3 and TRBJ2-5; 10 positions match TRBD2. This CDR3 is built from 18 residues. Trimming removed 6 bases from V and 5 bases from J; junction bases left unmatched: 18. Germline V lookup: CDR1 LGHNA, CDR2 YSLEER. The CDR3: CASRPTQEREGGLETQYF. Written as DNA, the CDR3 is TGCGCCAGCAGACCGACTCAGGAGCGGGAGGGCGGTTTGGAGACCCAGTACTTC.

This clonotype was observed many times. This chain joins TRBV7-3 and TRBJ2-3, with a possible D match to TRBD2 (5 bases). V lost 2 bases, J lost 4 bases, and 10 bases lay in between. The CDR3 consists of 14 residues. The germline gives CDR1 SGHTA, CDR2 FQGTGA. The CDR3 bases are TGTGCCAGCAGCTTACTAGCCGGCTCAGATACGCAGTATTTT. It is translated as CASSLLAGSDTQYF.

The chain has TRBV29-1 and TRBJ2-1, with 9 bases that match TRBD1. The V segment lost 7 bases and the J segment 7 bases; nucleotides outside the gene matches: 8. Germline V gene sequence: CDR1 SQVTM, CDR2 ANQGSEA. The length of the CDR3 is 13 residues. CDR3 region: CSAQGAVWNEQFF. CDR3 DNA: TGCAGCGCACAGGGGGCGGTTTGGAATGAGCAGTTCTTC.

Only a few counts were recorded for this clonotype. The chain couples TRBV6-2 or TRBV6-3 to TRBJ2-1; D unclear. The CDR3 has 15 residues. V was trimmed by 4 bases and J by 0 bases, leaving 10 bases between them. Per germline, CDR1 MNHEY and CDR2 SVGEGT. The CDR3 DNA reads TGTGCCAGCAGTTCGATCGGAGCCTCCTACAATGAGCAGTTCTTC. As protein: CASSSIGASYNEQFF.

The chain combines TRBV10-2 with TRBJ1-1, with 7 bases lining up with TRBD1. This CDR3 spans 16 amino acids. Trimming cost V 9 bases and J 3 bases; bases outside gene matches: 16. From germline, CDR1 is WSHSY and CDR2 SAAADI. CDR3 coding DNA: TGCGCCAGTCAACAGGGGCGCAGAGGGGGCCACACTGAAGCTTTCTTT. Translated: CASQQGRRGGHTEAFF.

This clonotype has more than one count but fewer than ten. V gene TRBV3-1 combines with J gene TRBJ2-3; no clear D gene. Germline assignment: CDR1 LGHDT and CDR2 YNNKEL (reference sequence). With 3 bases removed from V and 6 bases from J, the gap between germline ends came to 13 bases. This CDR3 comprises 14 residues. CDR3 in DNA: TGTGCCAGCAGCCACCAGACCAGTTTGGATACGCAGTATTTT. Its translation: CASSHQTSLDTQYF.

CDR3 coding DNA: TGCAGTGCTGGGCGGGGGGCCAAAAACATTCAGTACTTC. This translates into CSAGRGAKNIQYF. The rearrangement joins TRBV20-1 to TRBJ2-4; 7 bases agree with TRBD2. J lost 1 base, V lost 5 bases, and 2 bases had no gene match. There are 13 residues in the CDR3. Germline assignment: CDR1 DFQATT and CDR2 SNEGSKA (reference sequence).

This chain uses TRBV6-1 with TRBJ2-7, with TRBD2 matching over 15 bases. CDR3 length equals 16 residues. In germline, CDR1 is MNHNS, CDR2 SASEGT. The trim removed 6 bases at V and 7 bases at J, leaving 10 bases unmatched. DNA for the CDR3: TGTGCCAGCAGCCCGCTCACCGGACTAGCGGGAGGGGAGCAGTACTTC. The encoded protein is CASSPLTGLAGGEQYF.

This clonotype was detected many times. The chain uses TRBV7-9 and TRBJ2-5, with 8 positions matching TRBD1. Looked up from germline, CDR1 is SEHNR and CDR2 is FQNEAQ (reference sequence). This CDR3 is built from 13 residues. V lost 7 bases and J lost 3; bases outside the gene matches: 4. The chain's CDR3 is CASNQDREETQYF. The CDR3 coding sequence is TGTGCCAGCAACCAGGACAGGGAAGAGACCCAGTACTTC.

The J gene is TRBJ2-1, the V gene TRBV28, with a tentative D call TRBD2 (6 bases). The CDR3 loop spans 15 amino acids. Germline V gene data show CDR1 as MDHEN and CDR2 as SYDVKM. Trimming stripped 7 bases from V and 9 bases from J, with 22 bases between. CDR3 residues: CASTTTGEASGEQFF. The CDR3 DNA sequence: TGTGCCAGCACTACGACGGGAGAGGCTTCAGGTGAGCAGTTCTTC.

This clonotype has at least ten counts. V and J are TRBV11-3 and TRBJ2-5, with D tentatively TRBD2 (6 bases). From germline, CDR1 is SGHNT and CDR2 YENEEA. This CDR3 spans 15 amino acids. Trimming took 5 bases from V and 1 from J, leaving 14 bases between them. In DNA, the CDR3 is TGTGCCAGCAGCACCTCTGGGACTGGCCAAGAGACCCAGTACTTC. Amino acid sequence: CASSTSGTGQETQYF. Combining the CDR3 with reference TRBV11-3 and TRBJ2-5 gives the whole variable domain EAGVVQSPRYKIIEKKQPVAFWCNPISGHNTLYWYLQNLGQGPELLIRYENEEAVDDSQLPKDRFSAERLKGVDSTLKIQPAELGDSAVYLCASSTSGTGQETQYFGPGTRLLVL.